This T cell receptor (beta chain) was found in a study of cytomegalovirus exposure and HLA in healthy donors (dated by TCRdb to 2016 to 2017). Context from the whole study: According to a later analysis, one platform produced both the 100 to 150 validation repertoires and the approximately 660 repertoires of the first cohort. The study aimed to test whether cataloging public T cell receptors could reveal signatures of past pathogen exposure. To predict cytomegalovirus infection status, the study combined high-throughput TCR immunosequencing, statistical association of individual TCRs with disease status, and machine learning. A separate validation cohort of roughly 120 different subjects was used in addition to the approximately 700-subject first cohort. Summary of the overall study and its limitations: According to the authors, the approach could potentially be generalized to other disease states and immunological phenotypes. The classifier was reported to diagnose cytomegalovirus status with high specificity and sensitivity in both the original and validation cohorts. Subsequent analysis determined that TCRs grouped into clusters in the first cohort also showed a tendency toward co-occurrence across the 120 or so validation repertoires, and 85% to 95% of cluster scores exceeded 0. A later analysis had no HLA typing for the validation cohort, so co-occurrence there was scored across all 130 or so repertoires. Three of the identified cytomegalovirus-associated TCR beta chains were confirmed in vitro to be specific for cytomegalovirus antigens. While some public TCRs were present in many individuals, most TCR sequences turned up only very rarely across donors. In the study, approximately 160 TCR beta chains were listed as associated with cytomegalovirus.

Library creation used the immunoSEQ multiplex PCR assay. The study's processing was this. A statistical classification framework was built for diagnosing cytomegalovirus status from the catalog of TCR beta chain sequences. TCRdb's version of the immuneACCESS table is confined to in-frame rearrangements and falls short of the full clone set. An unresolved V gene accounts for under half of the shortfall where checked; the remainder is of unknown origin. That table is the source of V, J and clone size, and D and trimming were worked out from the DNA. The sample records 100,000 to 150,000 clones, around 94% of which are singletons. The ten largest clones take up under 1.5% of the sample. As encoded in the germline V gene, CDR1 is MGHRA while CDR2 is YSYEKL. At the junction V is shortened by 5 bases and J by 1 base, with 11 bases in between. The CDR3 runs 14 amino acids, cysteine and phenylalanine included. Solely the CDR3 DNA is kept, with 42 bases framed from the first base.

Concerning this clone: No cognate antigen has been identified for it. Within one base of it there is no much larger clone, and no base qualities were kept.

The donors were included in the validation cohort of 90 to 150 subjects, a group kept apart from the roughly 680-subject first cohort. The clonotype was recovered from a woman aged 18 to 35 in good health and CMV-seronegative. Material for sequencing was PBMCs. In this chain, TRBV4-1 is recombined with TRBJ1-1; perhaps TRBD1 is the D gene, with 6 bases matching. The nucleotides read TGCGCCAGCAGCGCAGTGACAGGGAACACTGAAGCTTTCTTT. It codes for CASSAVTGNTEAFF.